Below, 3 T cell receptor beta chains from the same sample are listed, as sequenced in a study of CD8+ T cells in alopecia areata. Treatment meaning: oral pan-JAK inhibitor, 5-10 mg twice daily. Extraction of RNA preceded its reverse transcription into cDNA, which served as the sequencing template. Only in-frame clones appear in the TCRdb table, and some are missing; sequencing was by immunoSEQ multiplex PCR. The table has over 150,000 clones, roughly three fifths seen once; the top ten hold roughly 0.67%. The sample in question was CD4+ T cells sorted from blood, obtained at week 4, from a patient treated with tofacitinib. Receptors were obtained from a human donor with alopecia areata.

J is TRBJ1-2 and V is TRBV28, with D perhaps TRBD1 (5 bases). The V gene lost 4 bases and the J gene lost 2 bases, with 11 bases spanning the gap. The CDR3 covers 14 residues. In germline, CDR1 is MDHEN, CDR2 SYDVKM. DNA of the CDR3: TGTGCCAGCAGTTGGGGACCGGCAAACTATGGCTACACCTTC. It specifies CASSWGPANYGYTF.

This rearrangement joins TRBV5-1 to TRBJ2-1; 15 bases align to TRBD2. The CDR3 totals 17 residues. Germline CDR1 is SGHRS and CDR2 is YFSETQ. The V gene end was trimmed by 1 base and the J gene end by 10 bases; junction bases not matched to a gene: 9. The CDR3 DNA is TGCGCCAGCAGCTTGTCGCCCGGACTAGCGGGAGGGGGCGAGCAGTTCTTC. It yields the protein CASSLSPGLAGGGEQFF.

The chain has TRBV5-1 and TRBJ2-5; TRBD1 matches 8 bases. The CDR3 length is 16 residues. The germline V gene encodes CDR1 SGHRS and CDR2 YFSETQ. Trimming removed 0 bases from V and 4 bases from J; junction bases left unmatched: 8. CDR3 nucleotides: TGCGCCAGCAGCTTGGTCAGCGCAGGGGGCGCAGAGACCCAGTACTTC. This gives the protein CASSLVSAGGAETQYF.